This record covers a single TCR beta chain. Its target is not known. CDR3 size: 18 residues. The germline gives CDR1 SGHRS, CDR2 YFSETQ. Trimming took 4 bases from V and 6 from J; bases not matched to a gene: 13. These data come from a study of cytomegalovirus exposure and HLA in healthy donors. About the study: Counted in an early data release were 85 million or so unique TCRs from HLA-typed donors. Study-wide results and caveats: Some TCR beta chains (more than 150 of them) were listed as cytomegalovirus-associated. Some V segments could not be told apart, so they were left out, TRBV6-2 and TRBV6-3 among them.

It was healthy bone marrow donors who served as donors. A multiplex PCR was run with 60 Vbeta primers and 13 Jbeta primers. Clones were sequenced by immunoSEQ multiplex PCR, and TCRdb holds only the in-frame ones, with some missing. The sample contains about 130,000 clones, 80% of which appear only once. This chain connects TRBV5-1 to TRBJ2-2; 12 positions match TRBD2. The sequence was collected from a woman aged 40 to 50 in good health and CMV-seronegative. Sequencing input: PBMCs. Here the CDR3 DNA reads TGCGCCAGCAGCCTAAGACTAGCGGGAGAAAGTAGGGCCGGGGAGCTGTTTTTT. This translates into CASSLRLAGESRAGELFF.